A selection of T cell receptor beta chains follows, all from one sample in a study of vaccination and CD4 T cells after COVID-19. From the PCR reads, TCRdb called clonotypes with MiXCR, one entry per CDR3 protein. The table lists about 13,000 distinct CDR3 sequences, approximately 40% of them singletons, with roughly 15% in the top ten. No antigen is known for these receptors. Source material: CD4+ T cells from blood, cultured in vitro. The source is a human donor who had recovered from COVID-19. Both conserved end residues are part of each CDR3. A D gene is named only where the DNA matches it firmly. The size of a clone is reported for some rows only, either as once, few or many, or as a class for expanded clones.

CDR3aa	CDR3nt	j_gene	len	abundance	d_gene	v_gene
CSARLAGSLDTQYF	TGCAGTGCTAGACTAGCGGGGTCATTAGATACGCAGTATTTT	TRBJ2-3	14	.	TRBD2	TRBV20-1
CASSQEGQRLGAEKLFF	TGTGCCAGCAGCCAAGAAGGTCAGAGATTGGGGGCCGAAAAACTGTTTTTT	TRBJ1-4	17	.	.	TRBV4-2
CASNAGVSSAEAFF	TGTGCCAGCAACGCCGGGGTCTCCTCGGCTGAAGCTTTCTTT	TRBJ1-1	14	.	.	TRBV2
CASSGRISGNTIYF	TGTGCCAGCAGTGGGCGGATATCTGGAAACACCATATATTTT	TRBJ1-3	14	.	.	TRBV6-1
CAWTRTGDNQPQHF	TGTGCCTGGACCAGGACAGGCGATAATCAGCCCCAGCATTTT	TRBJ1-5	14	.	TRBD1	TRBV30
CASSNYTGGCSYEQYF	TGTGCCAGCAGCAACTACACAGGGGGATGCTCCTACGAGCAGTACTTC	TRBJ2-7	16	few	.	TRBV21-1
CASSIGGTGTYEQYF	TGTGCCAGTAGTATAGGTGGGACAGGGACCTACGAGCAGTACTTC	TRBJ2-7	15	.	TRBD1	TRBV19
CASSSGAPTNYGYTF	TGTGCCAGCAGTTCGGGTGCTCCTACTAACTATGGCTACACCTTC	TRBJ1-2	15	few	.	TRBV27
CASSSGGTGELFF	TGTGCCAGCAGTAGCGGGGGTACCGGGGAGCTGTTTTTT	TRBJ2-2	13	few	TRBD2	TRBV6-1
CAWTRTGGAYTEAFF	TGTGCCTGGACCCGGACAGGGGGCGCTTACACTGAAGCTTTCTTT	TRBJ1-1	15	.	TRBD1	TRBV30
CASSTGQGANTEAFF	TGTGCCAGTAGTACAGGACAGGGGGCGAACACTGAAGCTTTCTTT	TRBJ1-1	15	.	TRBD1	TRBV19
CSARNGGGRRETQYF	TGCAGTGCCAGAAACGGCGGGGGGCGGAGGGAGACCCAGTACTTC	TRBJ2-5	15	.	TRBD2	TRBV20-1
CASSLGTSGGADTQYF	TGTGCCAGCAGCTTAGGGACTAGCGGGGGTGCAGATACGCAGTATTTT	TRBJ2-3	16	medium-sized	TRBD2	TRBV7-9
CASSWSGATYNEQFF	TGTGCCAGCAGTTGGAGCGGGGCGACCTACAATGAGCAGTTCTTC	TRBJ2-1	15	.	TRBD2	TRBV12-3/TRBV12-4
CASSGPGPIYNEQFF	TGCGCCAGCAGCGGACCGGGACCGATATACAATGAGCAGTTCTTC	TRBJ2-1	15	.	.	TRBV5-1
CASSQGDFRNTGELFF	TGCGCCAGCAGCCAAGGGGACTTTAGGAACACCGGGGAGCTGTTTTTT	TRBJ2-2	16	once	.	TRBV4-3
CASSPMGGPYNEQFF	TGTGCCAGCTCACCCATGGGGGGACCCTACAATGAGCAGTTCTTC	TRBJ2-1	15	.	.	TRBV18
CASGYLTYGYTF	TGTGCTAGTGGCTACCTGACCTATGGCTACACCTTC	TRBJ1-2	12	.	.	TRBV12-5
CATSRSWGVGDTQYF	TGTGCCACCAGCCGTAGTTGGGGAGTTGGAGATACGCAGTATTTT	TRBJ2-3	15	.	.	TRBV15
CASSLAPAGANVLTF	TGTGCCAGCAGCTTAGCGCCCGCCGGGGCCAACGTCCTGACTTTC	TRBJ2-6	15	.	.	TRBV7-9
CASSSTQGARGYTF	TGTGCCAGCAGTTCAACACAGGGGGCGAGGGGCTACACCTTC	TRBJ1-2	14	.	TRBD1	TRBV6-5
CASSSFPGDSGNTIYF	TGTGCCAGCAGCTCCTTTCCAGGCGACTCTGGAAACACCATATATTTT	TRBJ1-3	16	once	.	TRBV7-9
CSAVAGGYGYTF	TGCAGTGCTGTCGCAGGGGGCTATGGCTACACCTTC	TRBJ1-2	12	.	TRBD1	TRBV20-1
CATSRELYGYTF	TGTGCCACCAGCAGGGAACTATATGGCTACACCTTC	TRBJ1-2	12	.	.	TRBV15
CASSPGQAFSGNTIYF	TGTGCCAGCAGCCCCGGACAGGCGTTCTCTGGAAACACCATATATTTT	TRBJ1-3	16	few	TRBD1	TRBV7-2
CASSTLGKLFF	TGCGCCAGCAGCACACTAGGAAAACTGTTTTTT	TRBJ1-4	11	few	.	TRBV10-1
CASSHRESNQPQHF	TGTGCCAGCAGTCACAGGGAAAGCAATCAGCCCCAGCATTTT	TRBJ1-5	14	few	.	TRBV6-1
CASILGSSGNTIYF	TGTGCCAGTATCCTTGGGAGCTCTGGAAACACCATATATTTT	TRBJ1-3	14	few	.	TRBV19
CASSYPKTGASNQPQHF	TGTGCCAGCAGTTACCCCAAGACAGGGGCTAGCAATCAGCCCCAGCATTTT	TRBJ1-5	17	.	TRBD1	TRBV6-2/TRBV6-3
CASSSGTPRSTEAFF	TGTGCCAGCAGTTCCGGGACACCCCGCAGCACTGAAGCTTTCTTT	TRBJ1-1	15	few	.	TRBV27
CASSRETGGPPQHF	TGCGCCAGCAGCCGGGAGACAGGGGGCCCGCCCCAGCATTTT	TRBJ1-5	14	.	TRBD1	TRBV4-1
CAWSKSTDTQYF	TGTGCCTGGAGTAAAAGCACAGATACGCAGTATTTT	TRBJ2-3	12	few	.	TRBV30
CASSFGGTANEKLFF	TGTGCCAGCAGTTTCGGTGGGACAGCAAATGAAAAACTGTTTTTT	TRBJ1-4	15	.	TRBD1	TRBV12-3/TRBV12-4
CASSPDRGTYNEQFF	TGTGCCAGCTCTCCTGACAGGGGAACCTACAATGAGCAGTTCTTC	TRBJ2-1	15	few	TRBD1	TRBV6-1
CASSLSYGLTYEQYF	TGTGCCAGCAGCTTAAGTTACGGCCTCACCTACGAGCAGTACTTC	TRBJ2-7	15	.	.	TRBV7-9
CASSLRQWETQYF	TGTGCCAGCAGCTTACGACAGTGGGAGACCCAGTACTTC	TRBJ2-5	13	.	.	TRBV7-6
CASSLPPWSYEQYF	TGTGCCAGCAGCTTGCCCCCCTGGAGCTACGAGCAGTACTTC	TRBJ2-7	14	.	.	TRBV7-8
CASSYLRGNQPQHF	TGCGCCAGCAGTTACTTAAGAGGGAATCAGCCCCAGCATTTT	TRBJ1-5	14	few	.	TRBV23-1
CASSGEVRTEAFF	TGTGCCAGCAGCGGGGAAGTACGGACTGAAGCTTTCTTT	TRBJ1-1	13	few	.	TRBV25-1
CGARDNRGRDSPLHF	TGCGGTGCTAGAGATAACAGGGGTCGGGATTCACCCCTCCACTTT	TRBJ1-6	15	.	TRBD1	TRBV20-1
CASSLGTGSGYGYTF	TGTGCCAGCAGTTTAGGGACAGGATCGGGCTATGGCTACACCTTC	TRBJ1-2	15	few	TRBD1	TRBV27
CASSYGDSPSGELFF	TGTGCCAGCAGTTACGGGGACAGTCCCTCCGGGGAGCTGTTTTTT	TRBJ2-2	15	.	TRBD1	TRBV6-5
CASSLDSYGYTF	TGTGCCAGCAGCCTCGACTCGTATGGCTACACCTTC	TRBJ1-2	12	few	.	TRBV7-2
CASSLVGGSTSPLHF	TGTGCCAGCAGTTTAGTGGGGGGGTCTACTTCACCCCTCCACTTT	TRBJ1-6	15	.	.	TRBV12-3/TRBV12-4
CTSSPRVSCQPQHF	TGCACCAGCAGCCCAAGAGTTAGTTGTCAGCCCCAGCATTTT	TRBJ1-5	14	.	.	TRBV1
CASGRGGDTDTQYF	TGTGCTAGTGGGAGGGGGGGAGACACAGATACGCAGTATTTT	TRBJ2-3	14	.	.	TRBV12-5
CASSSLTLQQGTGGTQYF	TGTGCCAGCAGCTCCCTAACCCTCCAACAGGGGACGGGGGGGACCCAGTACTTC	TRBJ2-5	18	few	.	TRBV7-8
CASSRGFSGRLNSPLHF	TGTGCCAGCAGTCGCGGGTTCTCGGGACGCCTTAATTCACCCCTCCACTTT	TRBJ1-6	17	.	.	TRBV6-1
CSAIVPGWGYTF	TGCAGTGCTATCGTACCGGGGTGGGGCTACACCTTC	TRBJ1-2	12	few	.	TRBV20-1
CASSFSFSSYNEQFF	TGTGCCAGCAGCTTTTCATTTAGCTCCTACAATGAGCAGTTCTTC	TRBJ2-1	15	.	.	TRBV7-2
CASSLDLTGGTEAFF	TGTGCCAGCAGCTTAGACCTAACGGGGGGCACTGAAGCTTTCTTT	TRBJ1-1	15	few	.	TRBV7-9
CASSIFPGPINEQFF	TGTGCCAGCAGCATCTTTCCGGGACCGATCAATGAGCAGTTCTTC	TRBJ2-1	15	.	.	TRBV7-9
CASSLGPEVSSPLHF	TGTGCCAGTAGTCTTGGTCCGGAGGTGAGTTCACCCCTCCACTTT	TRBJ1-6	15	.	.	TRBV19
CSARPLDLPFTDTQYF	TGCAGTGCTAGACCATTGGACCTCCCATTTACAGATACGCAGTATTTT	TRBJ2-3	16	few	.	TRBV20-1